The sequence of this TCR beta chain was determined in a study of blood T cell repertoires in COVID-19. Study information: Sample material is recorded as cDNA or gDNA derived from T cells, B-cell-depleted T cells, or PBMCs.

Clones were read by immunoSEQ multiplex PCR, and TCRdb kept only the in-frame ones, dropping some. Altogether 200,000 to 300,000 clones are present, 88% being singletons, with the ten largest covering around 2.5%. The specimen sequenced was PBMCs or T cells enriched from blood (not recorded which). This clonotype was obtained from a woman between 40 and 55 years old with acute COVID-19.

The CDR3 nucleotides are TGTGCCAGCAGCTGGCGACAGAGCTCTGGAAACACCATATATTTT. The encoded protein is CASSWRQSSGNTIYF. V gene TRBV5-6 combines with J gene TRBJ1-3; TRBD1 is a possible D gene (5 bases). The germline V gene encodes CDR1 SGHDT and CDR2 YYEEEE. The CDR3 has 15 amino acids. The V end lost 3 bases, the J end lost 0 bases, and 10 bases lay between the germline ends.